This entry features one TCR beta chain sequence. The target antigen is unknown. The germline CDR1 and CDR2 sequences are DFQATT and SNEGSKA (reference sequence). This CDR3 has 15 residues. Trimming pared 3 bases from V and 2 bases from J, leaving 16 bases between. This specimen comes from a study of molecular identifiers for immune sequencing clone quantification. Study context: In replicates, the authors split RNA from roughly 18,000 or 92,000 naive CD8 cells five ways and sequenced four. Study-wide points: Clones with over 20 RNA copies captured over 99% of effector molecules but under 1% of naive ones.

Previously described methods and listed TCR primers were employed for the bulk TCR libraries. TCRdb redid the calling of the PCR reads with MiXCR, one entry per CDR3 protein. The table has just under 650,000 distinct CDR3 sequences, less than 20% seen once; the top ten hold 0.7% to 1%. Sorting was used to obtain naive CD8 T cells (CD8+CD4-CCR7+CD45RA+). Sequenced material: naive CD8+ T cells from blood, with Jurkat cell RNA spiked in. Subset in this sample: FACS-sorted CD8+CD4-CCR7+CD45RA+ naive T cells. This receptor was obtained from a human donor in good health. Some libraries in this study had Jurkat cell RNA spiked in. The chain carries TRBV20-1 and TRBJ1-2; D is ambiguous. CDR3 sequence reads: CSARADGRRNYGYTF. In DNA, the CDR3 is TGCAGTGCTAGGGCAGATGGGCGGAGAAACTATGGCTACACCTTC.